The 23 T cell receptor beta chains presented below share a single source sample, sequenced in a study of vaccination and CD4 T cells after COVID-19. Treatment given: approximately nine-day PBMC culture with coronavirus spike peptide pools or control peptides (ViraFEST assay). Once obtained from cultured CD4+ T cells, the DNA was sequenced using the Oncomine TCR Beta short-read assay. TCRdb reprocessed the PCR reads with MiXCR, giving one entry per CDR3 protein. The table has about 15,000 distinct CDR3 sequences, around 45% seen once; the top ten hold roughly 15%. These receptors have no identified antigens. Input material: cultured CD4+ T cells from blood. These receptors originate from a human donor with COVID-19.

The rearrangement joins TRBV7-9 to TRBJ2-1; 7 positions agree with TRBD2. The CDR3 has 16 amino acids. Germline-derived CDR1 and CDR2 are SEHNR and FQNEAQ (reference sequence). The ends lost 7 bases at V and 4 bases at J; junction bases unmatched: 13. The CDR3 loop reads CASTEGAGRTYNEQFF. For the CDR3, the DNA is TGTGCCAGCACCGAAGGAGCGGGACGCACTTACAATGAGCAGTTCTTC.

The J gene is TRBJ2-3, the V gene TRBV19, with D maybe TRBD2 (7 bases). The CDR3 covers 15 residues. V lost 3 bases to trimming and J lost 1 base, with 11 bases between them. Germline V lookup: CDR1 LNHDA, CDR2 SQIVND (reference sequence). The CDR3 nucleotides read TGTGCCAGTAGTATTGGGGGGGCAGGCACAGATACGCAGTATTTT. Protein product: CASSIGGAGTDTQYF.

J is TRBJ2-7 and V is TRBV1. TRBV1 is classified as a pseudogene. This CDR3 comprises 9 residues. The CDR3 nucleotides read TGCACCAATTGGACCGAGCAGTACTTC. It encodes CTNWTEQYF.

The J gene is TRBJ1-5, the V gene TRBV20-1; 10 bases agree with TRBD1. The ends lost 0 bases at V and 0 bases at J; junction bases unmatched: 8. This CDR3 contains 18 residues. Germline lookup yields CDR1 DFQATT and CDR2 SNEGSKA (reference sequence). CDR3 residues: CSARDVWDRGDSNQPQHF. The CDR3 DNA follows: TGCAGTGCTAGAGATGTCTGGGACAGGGGAGATAGCAATCAGCCCCAGCATTTT.

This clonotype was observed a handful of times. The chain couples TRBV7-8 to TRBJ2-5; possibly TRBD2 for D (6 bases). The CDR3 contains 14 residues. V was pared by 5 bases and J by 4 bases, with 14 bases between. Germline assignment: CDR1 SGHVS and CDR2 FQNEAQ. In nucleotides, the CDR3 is TGTGCCAGCAGCCTTCGACGGAGGGGAGAGACCCAGTACTTC. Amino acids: CASSLRRRGETQYF.

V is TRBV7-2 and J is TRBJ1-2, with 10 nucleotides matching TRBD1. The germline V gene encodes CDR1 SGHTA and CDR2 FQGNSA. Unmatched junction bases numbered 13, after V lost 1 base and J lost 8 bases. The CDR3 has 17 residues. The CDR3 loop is CASSLGGDRGANRGYTF. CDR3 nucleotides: TGTGCCAGCAGCTTAGGGGGGGACAGGGGCGCAAATCGCGGCTACACCTTC.

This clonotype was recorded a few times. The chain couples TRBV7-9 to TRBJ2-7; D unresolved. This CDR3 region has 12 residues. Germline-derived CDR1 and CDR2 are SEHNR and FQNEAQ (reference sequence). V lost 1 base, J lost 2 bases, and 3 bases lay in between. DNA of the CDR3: TGTGCCAGCAGCTTAGACGCCTACGAGCAGTACTTC. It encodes CASSLDAYEQYF.

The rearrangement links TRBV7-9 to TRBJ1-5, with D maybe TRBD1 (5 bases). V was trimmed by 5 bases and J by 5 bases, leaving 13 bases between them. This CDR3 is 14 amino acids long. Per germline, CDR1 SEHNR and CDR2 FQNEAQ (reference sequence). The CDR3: CASSVTGVDQPQHF. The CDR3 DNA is TGTGCCAGCAGCGTTACGGGGGTAGATCAGCCCCAGCATTTT.

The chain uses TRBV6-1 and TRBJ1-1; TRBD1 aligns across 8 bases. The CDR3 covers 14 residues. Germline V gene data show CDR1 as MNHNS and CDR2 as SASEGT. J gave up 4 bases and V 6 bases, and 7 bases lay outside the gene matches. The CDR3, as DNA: TGTGCCAGCAGAGAACAGGGGGGGATCACTGAAGCTTTCTTT. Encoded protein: CASREQGGITEAFF.

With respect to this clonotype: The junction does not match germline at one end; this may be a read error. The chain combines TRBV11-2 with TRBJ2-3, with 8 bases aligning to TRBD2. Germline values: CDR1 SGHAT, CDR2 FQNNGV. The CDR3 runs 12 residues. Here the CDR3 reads CGSRIGAGGKVF. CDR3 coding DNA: TGTGGCAGCAGGATCGGGGCGGGGGGAAAGGTTTTT.

The CDR3 DNA follows: TGCAGTGCTACCTCCCACGAGGCACTAGCCAAAAACATTCAGTACTTC. Encoded protein: CSATSHEALAKNIQYF. V and J are TRBV20-1 and TRBJ2-4; no reliable D call. Trimming took off 4 bases at V and 0 bases at J, with 16 bases between the two ends. This CDR3 is built from 16 residues. Germline CDR1 and CDR2: DFQATT and SNEGSKA (reference sequence).

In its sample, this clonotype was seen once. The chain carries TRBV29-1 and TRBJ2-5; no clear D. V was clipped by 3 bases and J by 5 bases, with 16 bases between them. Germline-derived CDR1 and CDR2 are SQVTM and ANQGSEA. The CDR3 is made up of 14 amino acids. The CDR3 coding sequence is TGCAGCGTTGATTTCGGTACCGCGATGGAGACCCAGTACTTC. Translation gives CSVDFGTAMETQYF.

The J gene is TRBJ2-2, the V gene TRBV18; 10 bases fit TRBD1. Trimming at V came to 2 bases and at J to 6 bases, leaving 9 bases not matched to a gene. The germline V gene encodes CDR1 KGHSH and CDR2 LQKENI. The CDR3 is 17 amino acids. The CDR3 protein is CASSPILRDRGAGELFF. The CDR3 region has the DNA TGTGCCAGCTCACCAATATTAAGGGACAGGGGAGCCGGGGAGCTGTTTTTT.

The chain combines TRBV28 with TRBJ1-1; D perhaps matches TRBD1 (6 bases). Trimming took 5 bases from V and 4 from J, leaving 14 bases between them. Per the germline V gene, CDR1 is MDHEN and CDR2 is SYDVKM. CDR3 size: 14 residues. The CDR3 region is CASSPYREGTEAFF. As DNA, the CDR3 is TGTGCCAGCAGTCCTTACAGGGAAGGCACTGAAGCTTTCTTT.

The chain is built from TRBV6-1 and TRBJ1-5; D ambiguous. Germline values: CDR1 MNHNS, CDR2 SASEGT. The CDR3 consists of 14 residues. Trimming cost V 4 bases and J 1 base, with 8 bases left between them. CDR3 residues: CASSALLSNQPQHF. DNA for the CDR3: TGTGCCAGCAGTGCCCTTTTAAGCAATCAGCCCCAGCATTTT.

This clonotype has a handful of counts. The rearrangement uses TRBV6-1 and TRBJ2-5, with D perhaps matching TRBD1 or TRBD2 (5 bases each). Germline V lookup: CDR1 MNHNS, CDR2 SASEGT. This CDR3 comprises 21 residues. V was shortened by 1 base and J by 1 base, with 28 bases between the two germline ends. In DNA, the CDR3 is TGTGCCAGCAGTGAAGAGTATGAGCCGGGACGGATTCTGGGATTCCAAGAGACCCAGTACTTC. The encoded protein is CASSEEYEPGRILGFQETQYF.

CDR3 DNA sequence: TGTGCCAGCAAAGGACAGTTTTCCTATAATTCACCCCTCCACTTT. Protein product: CASKGQFSYNSPLHF. The V call is TRBV2, the J call TRBJ1-6; D may be TRBD1 (6 bases). CDR3 size: 15 residues. The germline V gene encodes CDR1 SNHLY and CDR2 FYNNEI. The germline V and J ends were trimmed by 7 bases and 1 base, with 11 bases remaining between them. Looking up the rest from reference TRBV2 and TRBJ1-6 gives the full variable domain: EPEVTQTPSHQVTQMGQEVILRCVPISNHLYFYWYRQILGQKVEFLVSFYNNEISEKSEIFDDQFSVERPDGSNFTLKIRSTKLEDSAMYFCASKGQFSYNSPLHFGNGTRLTVT.

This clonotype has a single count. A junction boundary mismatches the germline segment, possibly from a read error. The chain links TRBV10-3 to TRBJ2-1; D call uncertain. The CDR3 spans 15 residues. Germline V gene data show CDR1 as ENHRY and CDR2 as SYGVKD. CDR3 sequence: CAISGFRSNMDERFF. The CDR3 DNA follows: TGTGCCATCAGTGGATTCAGGAGCAATATGGATGAGCGGTTCTTC.

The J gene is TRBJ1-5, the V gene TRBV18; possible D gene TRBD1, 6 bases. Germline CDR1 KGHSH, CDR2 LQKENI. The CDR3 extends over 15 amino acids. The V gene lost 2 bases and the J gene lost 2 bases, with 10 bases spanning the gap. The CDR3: CASSPDPGGNQPQHF. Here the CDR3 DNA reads TGTGCCAGCTCACCAGACCCAGGGGGCAATCAGCCCCAGCATTTT.

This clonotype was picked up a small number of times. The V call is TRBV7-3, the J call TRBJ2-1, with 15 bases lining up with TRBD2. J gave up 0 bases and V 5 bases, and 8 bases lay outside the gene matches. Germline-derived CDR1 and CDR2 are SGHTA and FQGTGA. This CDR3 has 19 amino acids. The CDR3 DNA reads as TGTGCCAGCAGCCAAAGGGGACTAGCGGGGGGCCACTCCTACAATGAGCAGTTCTTC. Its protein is CASSQRGLAGGHSYNEQFF.

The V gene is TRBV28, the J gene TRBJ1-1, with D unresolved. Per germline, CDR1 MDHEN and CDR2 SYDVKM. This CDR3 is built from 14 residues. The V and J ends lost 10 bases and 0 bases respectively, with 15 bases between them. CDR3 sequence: CATIGRHLNTEAFF. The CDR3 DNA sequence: TGTGCCACCATAGGCCGGCATTTGAACACTGAAGCTTTCTTT.

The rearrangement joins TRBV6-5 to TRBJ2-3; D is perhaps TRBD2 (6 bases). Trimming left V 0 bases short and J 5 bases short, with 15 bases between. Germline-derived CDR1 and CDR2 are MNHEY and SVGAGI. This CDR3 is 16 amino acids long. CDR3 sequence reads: CASSYSLGGLEDTQYF. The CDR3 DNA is TGTGCCAGCAGTTACTCACTCGGGGGTTTGGAAGATACGCAGTATTTT.

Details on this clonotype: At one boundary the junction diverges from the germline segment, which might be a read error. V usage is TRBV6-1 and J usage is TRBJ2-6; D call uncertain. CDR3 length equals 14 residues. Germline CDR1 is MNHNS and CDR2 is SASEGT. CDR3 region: CASSEGAWANVLTF. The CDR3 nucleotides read TGTGCCAGCAGCGAAGGCGCCTGGGCCAACGTCCTGACTTTC.